These 23 T cell receptor beta chains came from one sample sequenced in a study of OX40 agonist ivuxolimab in advanced cancers. The method was immunoSEQ multiplex PCR; TCRdb's version includes in-frame clones alone and lacks a portion of them. The sample includes 20,000 to 25,000 clones, 80% to 90% of them seen just once. The sequences come from CD4+ or CD8+ T cells sorted from blood, collected in a trial of the OX40 agonist ivuxolimab. The receptors derive from an adult with an advanced solid tumor such as melanoma, head and neck, liver or kidney cancer.

The chain recombines TRBV27 with TRBJ1-2, with TRBD1 as a possible D gene (6 bases). Trimming took 6 bases from V and 3 from J, leaving 23 bases between them. In germline, CDR1 is MNHEY, CDR2 SMNVEV (reference sequence). The CDR3 runs to 17 residues. As DNA, the CDR3 is TGTGCCAGCAGCTACCAGGCAGGGGAAATCTTTTACTATGGCTACACCTTC. Translated, it gives CASSYQAGEIFYYGYTF.

CDR3 DNA sequence: TGTGCTAGTGGTTTTCTTCAGGGAGGGAATGAAAAACTGTTTTTT. Its protein product is CASGFLQGGNEKLFF. This sequence joins TRBV12-5 and TRBJ1-4; D might be TRBD1 (5 bases). V was clipped by 3 bases and J by 5 bases, with 13 bases between them. CDR3 length: 15 residues. Germline CDR1 is LGHNT and CDR2 is FRNRAP.

The chain combines TRBV5-4 with TRBJ2-3; 11 positions match TRBD2. Germline CDR1 reads SGHNT; CDR2 reads YYREEE (reference sequence). This CDR3 contains 16 residues. V lost 0 bases to trimming and J lost 6 bases; unmatched junction nucleotides: 6. In DNA form, the CDR3 reads TGTGCCAGCAGCTTGGATGGTAGCGGGGGGGCGGATACGCAGTATTTT. Protein sequence: CASSLDGSGGADTQYF.

J is TRBJ1-2 and V is TRBV21-1; the table gives TRBD1 as D, unverified against the DNA. TRBV21-1 is tagged as a pseudogene. CDR3 length: 12 residues. This chain's CDR3 is CASSTRQSGYTF. The CDR3 DNA reads as TGTGCCAGCAGCACCCGACAGTCTGGCTACACCTTC.

The V and J genes are TRBV27 and TRBJ2-1; TRBD2 aligns across 10 bases. Germline CDR1 reads MNHEY; CDR2 reads SMNVEV (reference sequence). The CDR3 covers 14 residues. Trimming took 5 bases from V and 6 from J; bases not matched to a gene: 4. CDR3 in amino acids: CASSSGRASNEQFF. The CDR3 DNA follows: TGTGCCAGCAGTAGCGGGAGGGCCAGCAATGAGCAGTTCTTC.

The J gene is TRBJ1-2, the V gene TRBV27; 7 bases are a match to TRBD1. Trimming cost V 4 bases and J 0 bases; bases outside gene matches: 5. This CDR3 comprises 15 residues. The V gene's germline CDR1 is MNHEY and CDR2 SMNVEV (reference sequence). The CDR3 nucleotides are TGTGCCAGCAGTTCAACAGGGGTGGCTAACTATGGCTACACCTTC. This sequence encodes CASSSTGVANYGYTF.

This chain uses TRBV12-5 with TRBJ2-2, with D possibly TRBD1 on 7 matching bases. The CDR3 runs to 15 residues. Trimming shortened V by 5 bases and J by 5 bases, and 15 bases separated the two germline ends. Germline loops: CDR1 LGHNT, CDR2 FRNRAP. The CDR3 nucleotides are TGTGCTAGTGGTCCTCGGACAGGAGGGACCGGGGAGCTGTTTTTT. Amino acid sequence: CASGPRTGGTGELFF. Using reference TRBV12-5 and TRBJ2-2 for the parts outside the CDR3, the full variable domain is DARVTQTPRHKVTEMGQEVTMRCQPILGHNTVFWYRQTMMQGLELLAYFRNRAPLDDSGMPKDRFSAEMPDATLATLKIQPSEPRDSAVYFCASGPRTGGTGELFFGEGSRLTVL.

The chain carries TRBV6-1 and TRBJ1-5; D not resolved. The CDR3 sequence is 11 residues long. The V end lost 3 bases, the J end lost 5 bases, and 2 bases lay between the germline ends. Germline V CDR1 and CDR2: MNHNS, SASEGT. The CDR3 sequence is CASSDYQPQHF. The CDR3 coding sequence is TGTGCCAGCAGTGATTATCAGCCCCAGCATTTT.

The chain employs TRBV4-1 and TRBJ2-1; 12 bases are shared with TRBD2. J was trimmed by 9 bases and V by 1 base; bases with no gene match: 7. Per the germline V gene, CDR1 is MGHRA and CDR2 is YSYEKL. This CDR3 is 16 amino acids long. The CDR3 spells CASSQGFLAGGREQFF. The CDR3 bases are TGCGCCAGCAGCCAAGGGTTTCTAGCGGGGGGGCGTGAGCAGTTCTTC.

The chain combines TRBV27 with TRBJ1-2; D may be TRBD1 (5 bases). Between the trimmed V and J ends, which lost 0 bases and 5 bases, there was a span of 7 bases. The CDR3 is 13 amino acids. Germline V lookup: CDR1 MNHEY, CDR2 SMNVEV (reference sequence). The CDR3 DNA is TGTGCCAGCAGTTTATCGGGGGGATATGGCTACACCTTC. It specifies CASSLSGGYGYTF.

The V and J genes are TRBV19 and TRBJ1-1; the D gene is possibly TRBD1 (5 bases). V lost 5 bases and J lost 4, with 14 bases in between. Per the germline V gene, CDR1 is LNHDA and CDR2 is SQIVND (reference sequence). The CDR3 covers 14 residues. The CDR3 DNA reads TGTGCCAGTAGTTCGAACCCAGGGAGCACTGAAGCTTTCTTT. This sequence encodes CASSSNPGSTEAFF.

The V gene is TRBV13, the J gene TRBJ2-1; D unclear. Germline-derived CDR1 and CDR2 are PRHDT and FYEKMQ (reference sequence). The germline V and J ends were trimmed by 5 bases and 1 base, with 9 bases remaining between them. This CDR3 is built from 14 residues. As DNA, the CDR3 is TGTGCCAGCAGCCACGACGTTTCCTACAATGAGCAGTTCTTC. Its translation: CASSHDVSYNEQFF.

This chain uses TRBV5-4 with TRBJ2-2, with 8 bases identical to TRBD2. The CDR3 consists of 14 residues. The V gene end was trimmed by 5 bases and the J gene end by 4 bases; junction bases not matched to a gene: 4. Germline V CDR1 and CDR2: SGHNT, YYREEE (reference sequence). CDR3 coding DNA: TGTGCCAGCAGTTGGCTAGCGGGCACCGGGGAGCTGTTTTTT. This codes for CASSWLAGTGELFF.

This sequence joins TRBV6-5 and TRBJ2-4; D remains ambiguous. Germline V lookup: CDR1 MNHEY, CDR2 SVGAGI. This CDR3 contains 14 residues. With 6 bases removed from V and 8 bases from J, the gap between germline ends came to 17 bases. The DNA for the CDR3 is TGTGCCAGCAGACCACCGGACGGGTTGGACATTCAGTACTTC. Translated, it gives CASRPPDGLDIQYF.

The chain combines TRBV27 with TRBJ2-1, with 12 positions matching TRBD2. The CDR3 is 17 residues long. CDR1 is MNHEY, CDR2 SMNVEV, per germline (reference sequence). The J segment lost 0 bases and the V segment lost 5 bases, leaving 5 bases of the junction unmatched. The CDR3 protein is CASSLLAGGPSYNEQFF. Here the CDR3 DNA reads TGTGCCAGCAGTCTCCTAGCGGGAGGGCCCTCCTACAATGAGCAGTTCTTC.

The V and J genes are TRBV27 and TRBJ1-5, with a possible D match to TRBD1 (6 bases). The CDR3 is 13 amino acids. Trimming took 6 bases from V and 2 from J, leaving 8 bases between them. CDR1 and CDR2 (germline): MNHEY, SMNVEV (reference sequence). The DNA for the CDR3 is TGTGCCAGCAGGGGGGCAGGCAATCAGCCCCAGCATTTT. This codes for CASRGAGNQPQHF.

The chain has TRBV7-2 and TRBJ1-5, with D hard to call. Trimming removed 1 base from V and 0 bases from J, with 1 base in between. This CDR3 contains 13 residues. The V gene's germline CDR1 is SGHTA and CDR2 FQGNSA. The CDR3 region is CASSLDSNQPQHF. DNA for the CDR3: TGTGCCAGCAGCTTAGATAGCAATCAGCCCCAGCATTTT.

The chain couples TRBV21-1 to TRBJ1-1. TRBV21-1 is listed as a pseudogene. The length of the CDR3 is 12 residues. CDR3 nucleotides: TGTGCCAGCAGCAAGGGGAACACTGAAGCTTTCTTT. It translates to CASSKGNTEAFF.

The chain combines TRBV6-5 with TRBJ2-7, with a weak D call TRBD2 (6 bases). V was cut by 6 bases and J by 5 bases, with 14 bases left in between. Germline values: CDR1 MNHEY, CDR2 SVGAGI. This CDR3 comprises 13 residues. The CDR3 reads CASSPEGFDEQYF. CDR3 bases: TGTGCCAGCAGCCCGGAGGGCTTCGACGAGCAGTACTTC.

The V gene is TRBV4-1, the J gene TRBJ1-2; the D gene is possibly TRBD1 (6 bases). This CDR3 comprises 14 residues. Germline assignment: CDR1 MGHRA and CDR2 YSYEKL. V was pared by 0 bases and J by 8 bases, with 13 bases between. This CDR3 is CASSQDPGENGYTF. In DNA, the CDR3 is TGCGCCAGCAGCCAAGATCCAGGGGAGAACGGCTACACCTTC.

This chain links TRBV5-6 with TRBJ2-7, with D possibly matching TRBD1 (5 bases). In germline, CDR1 is SGHDT, CDR2 YYEEEE. V lost 0 bases and J lost 4, with 11 bases in between. The CDR3 has 14 residues. CDR3 region: CASSLAQGRYEQYF. CDR3 nucleotide sequence: TGTGCCAGCAGCTTGGCGCAGGGTCGGTACGAGCAGTACTTC.

The chain has TRBV10-2 and TRBJ2-7; 7 bases fit TRBD2. V shed 2 bases, J shed 4 bases, and the junction held 2 bases outside the gene matches. The CDR3 consists of 13 residues. Germline values: CDR1 WSHSY, CDR2 SAAADI. This chain's CDR3 is CASSEILAYEQYF. CDR3 nucleotide sequence: TGCGCCAGCAGTGAGATACTAGCGTACGAGCAGTACTTC.

The rearrangement uses TRBV5-1 and TRBJ2-7, with TRBD1 matching 9 bases. Trimming took 1 base from V and 2 from J; bases not matched to a gene: 7. This CDR3 is 16 amino acids long. Germline assignment: CDR1 SGHRS and CDR2 YFSETQ. The CDR3 sequence is CASSLRPGQGPYEQYF. The DNA of the CDR3 is TGCGCCAGCAGCTTGAGGCCGGGACAGGGTCCCTACGAGCAGTACTTC.